This T cell receptor (beta chain) was identified in a study of blood T cell repertoires in COVID-19. The method was immunoSEQ multiplex PCR; TCRdb's version includes in-frame clones alone and lacks a portion of them. The top ten hold 4.5% to 6% of the sample, which has more than 250,000 clones, roughly four fifths seen once. Germline loops: CDR1 MDHEN, CDR2 SYDVKM. This CDR3 region has 14 residues. The germline V and J ends were trimmed by 1 base and 6 bases, with 13 bases remaining between them. Sequences were obtained from PBMCs or T cells enriched from blood (not recorded which). The TCR originated in a middle-aged man who had been exposed to COVID-19. The chain joins TRBV28 to TRBJ2-7, with TRBD1 as a possible D gene (5 bases). The CDR3 region has the DNA TGTGCCAGCAGTTTATCAAGGGGTCGAGCCGAGCAGTACTTC. Encoded protein: CASSLSRGRAEQYF.